This TCR beta chain was identified in a study of T cells in Graves' hyperthyroidism and ophthalmopathy. Study overall: The blood sample was taken at first diagnosis, before treatment began. Study-level findings and limits: The model made its ophthalmopathy prediction, and onset followed a median 6.5 months later. Expanded thyroid clonotypes (above 0.001) were mostly also found in blood.

This clonotype was recorded at least ten times. Its matching antigen is unknown. Amplified TCR beta CDR3 regions derived from RNA transcripts. With the HTBI primer set, the TCR CDR3 went through a first round of RT-PCR. TCRdb reprocessed the multiplex PCR reads via MiXCR and lists one record per CDR3 protein. The sample comprises over 450,000 distinct CDR3 sequences, 14% of which are singletons, and around 17% rests with the top ten. Diagnoses rested on clinical symptoms, serum thyroxine and TRAb, thyroid ultrasound and orbital computed tomography. The specimen sequenced was blood. The sequence was obtained from a woman aged 18-35 years with Graves' hyperthyroidism.

The CDR3 here is CASSILTKWDEQFF. CDR3 sequence (DNA): TGTGCCAGTAGTATCCTAACTAAGTGGGATGAGCAGTTCTTC. The rearrangement links TRBV19 to TRBJ2-1; no definite D call. Germline V gene sequence: CDR1 LNHDA, CDR2 SQIVND (reference sequence). The CDR3 is 14 residues long. The V gene lost 3 bases and the J gene lost 8 bases, with 14 bases spanning the gap.